These 20 T cell receptor beta chains were sequenced from one sample in a study of CD8 T cells in Susac syndrome. It was with random hexamers that roughly 0.5 to 1 ug RNA was reverse transcribed. MiXCR, applied by TCRdb to the immunoSEQ multiplex PCR reads, yields one record per CDR3 protein. The table records about 250,000 distinct CDR3 sequences, over 85% of them present only once. Sequencing was carried out using CD4+ T cells from PBMCs. The receptors come from a human donor with multiple sclerosis.

The V gene is TRBV14, the J gene TRBJ2-5, with 11 bases identical to TRBD1. V lost 1 base and J lost 5; bases outside the gene matches: 3. The CDR3 sequence is 15 residues long. Germline CDR1 reads SGHDN; CDR2 reads FVKESK. The CDR3 protein is CASSQGDRGSETQYF. CDR3 coding DNA: TGTGCCAGCAGCCAAGGGGACAGGGGGTCTGAGACCCAGTACTTC.

This clonotype showed up just a few times. V is TRBV28 and J is TRBJ2-6; D is uncertain. This CDR3 contains 15 residues. CDR1 MDHEN and CDR2 SYDVKM come from the germline V gene. V lost 5 bases and J lost 0, with 8 bases in between. CDR3 DNA: TGTGCCAGCAGTCCACCCGTCTCTGGGGCCAACGTCCTGACTTTC. Translating gives CASSPPVSGANVLTF. Drawing the rest from reference TRBV28 and TRBJ2-6, the complete variable domain is DVKVTQSSRYLVKRTGEKVFLECVQDMDHENMFWYRQDPGLGLRLIYFSYDVKMKEKGDIPEGYSVSREKKERFSLILESASTNQTSMYLCASSPPVSGANVLTFGAGSRLTVL.

The chain uses TRBV30 and TRBJ1-3; no clear D. The V gene lost 0 bases and the J gene lost 0 bases, with 6 bases spanning the gap. The CDR3 is 14 amino acids. Germline V CDR1 and CDR2: GTSNPN, SVGIG (reference sequence). CDR3 DNA sequence: TGTGCCTGGAGTGTAAGCCTCTCTGGAAACACCATATATTTT. Protein sequence: CAWSVSLSGNTIYF.

V is TRBV9 and J is TRBJ2-3; 8 bases agree with TRBD2. CDR1 and CDR2 from the germline V gene are SGDLS and YYNGEE. V dropped 2 bases and J dropped 1; count of bases not matched to a gene: 6. CDR3 length equals 16 residues. The CDR3 reads CASSVGSSGGTDTQYF. For the CDR3, the DNA is TGTGCCAGCAGCGTGGGGAGTAGCGGGGGCACAGATACGCAGTATTTT.

The gene calls are TRBV27 and TRBJ2-2; 10 positions match TRBD2. The J segment lost 6 bases and the V segment lost 6 bases, leaving 7 bases of the junction unmatched. The germline CDR1 and CDR2 sequences are MNHEY and SMNVEV (reference sequence). This CDR3 region has 15 residues. The CDR3 protein is CASRPSGGRAGELFF. The CDR3 region has the DNA TGTGCCAGCAGGCCTAGCGGGGGTCGGGCCGGGGAGCTGTTTTTT.

This clonotype was observed once. This chain joins TRBV15 and TRBJ2-2; D may be TRBD2 (6 bases). Trimming shortened V by 0 bases and J by 4 bases, and 9 bases separated the two germline ends. Germline loops: CDR1 LNHNV, CDR2 YYDKDF (reference sequence). CDR3 length: 15 residues. DNA of the CDR3: TGTGCCACCAGCAGAGATCGAGCGGGCACCGGGGAGCTGTTTTTT. This sequence encodes CATSRDRAGTGELFF.

The CDR3 bases are TGTGCCTGGAACGTGGGTAACTATGGCTACACCTTC. Translation gives CAWNVGNYGYTF. The chain recombines TRBV30 with TRBJ1-2; D is undetermined. CDR3 length equals 12 residues. Germline values: CDR1 GTSNPN, CDR2 SVGIG (reference sequence). The V end lost 4 bases, the J end lost 1 base, and 7 bases lay between the germline ends.

The CDR3 spells CASSLYRGPTSGGNEQFF. In DNA, the CDR3 is TGTGCCAGCAGCCTATACCGAGGACCGACTAGCGGGGGCAATGAGCAGTTCTTC. The chain joins TRBV11-2 to TRBJ2-1, with 12 bases aligning to TRBD2. CDR1 and CDR2 from the germline V gene are SGHAT and FQNNGV. With V trimmed by 5 bases and J by 6 bases, 14 bases remained unmatched. This CDR3 region has 18 residues. Full variable domain (outside the CDR3, taken from reference TRBV11-2 and TRBJ2-1): EAGVAQSPRYKIIEKRQSVAFWCNPISGHATLYWYQQILGQGPKLLIQFQNNGVVDDSQLPKDRFSAERLKGVDSTLKIQPAKLEDSAVYLCASSLYRGPTSGGNEQFFGPGTRLTVL.

The chain carries TRBV7-2 and TRBJ1-1; D remains ambiguous. Trimming left V 5 bases short and J 3 bases short, with 10 bases between. From germline, CDR1 is SGHTA and CDR2 FQGNSA. This CDR3 region has 13 residues. The CDR3 region has the DNA TGTGCCAGCAGCAACGCCGGGTACACTGAAGCTTTCTTT. It specifies CASSNAGYTEAFF.

The chain joins TRBV29-1 to TRBJ1-1; possibly TRBD1 for D (5 bases). CDR1 is SQVTM and CDR2 is ANQGSEA in the germline V gene. Trimming removed 6 bases from V and 8 bases from J, with 19 bases in between. The CDR3 runs 13 residues. The CDR3 here is CSVPGGGAGEAFF. CDR3 sequence (DNA): TGCAGCGTCCCCGGCGGAGGCGCAGGGGAAGCTTTCTTT.

This chain connects TRBV20-1 to TRBJ2-5; 7 positions match TRBD2. Germline trimming cut 3 bases from V and 5 bases from J; bases unmatched to any gene: 12. There are 15 residues in the CDR3. Germline V gene sequence: CDR1 DFQATT, CDR2 SNEGSKA (reference sequence). This CDR3 reads CSASPLAGVPETQYF. CDR3 DNA: TGCAGTGCTAGCCCCCTTGCGGGAGTCCCGGAGACCCAGTACTTC.

A single count supports this clonotype. The rearrangement joins TRBV6-5 to TRBJ1-5; D is perhaps TRBD1 (6 bases). The CDR3 runs 14 residues. Germline assignment: CDR1 MNHEY and CDR2 SVGAGI. Trimming cost V 5 bases and J 6 bases, with 14 bases left between them. This CDR3 is CASSKQGRGQPQHF. The CDR3 nucleotides are TGTGCCAGCAGTAAACAGGGCCGGGGTCAGCCCCAGCATTTT.

This chain links TRBV12-3 or TRBV12-4 with TRBJ1-4; D is uncertain. Trimming took 6 bases from V and 5 from J, leaving 7 bases between them. The CDR3 totals 12 residues. The CDR3 nucleotides read TGTGCCAGCAGCCGTTACAATGAAAAACTGTTTTTT. Protein sequence: CASSRYNEKLFF.

CDR3 region: CASSGRTSGASNTGELFF. CDR3 nucleotide sequence: TGTGCCAGCAGCGGCCGGACTAGCGGGGCTTCGAACACCGGGGAGCTGTTTTTT. V gene TRBV9 combines with J gene TRBJ2-2, with 12 nucleotides matching TRBD2. The CDR3 extends over 18 amino acids. Losses at the gene ends were 3 bases for V and 0 bases for J; bases not matched to a gene: 6. Germline V gene sequence: CDR1 SGDLS, CDR2 YYNGEE.

The genes are TRBV7-9 and TRBJ1-1; D call uncertain. The germline gives CDR1 SEHNR, CDR2 FQNEAQ (reference sequence). This CDR3 comprises 15 residues. The ends were cut back, 6 bases at V and 9 bases at J, with 23 bases in the middle. CDR3 DNA: TGTGCCAGCAGTCCGACTTGGGGAGCAGTCGGGAAAGCTTTCTTT. Translated, it gives CASSPTWGAVGKAFF.

This chain connects TRBV2 to TRBJ2-1, with TRBD1 matching over 7 bases. Per germline, CDR1 SNHLY and CDR2 FYNNEI. The ends lost 10 bases at V and 8 bases at J; junction bases unmatched: 8. CDR3 size: 12 residues. In nucleotides, the CDR3 is TGTGCCACGGCTACACAGGGGCATGAGCAGTTCTTC. Its translation is CATATQGHEQFF.

The chain carries TRBV29-1 and TRBJ1-4, with D unclear. Germline CDR1 reads SQVTM; CDR2 reads ANQGSEA. Trimming pared 5 bases from V and 2 bases from J, leaving 9 bases between. The CDR3 contains 13 residues. The CDR3 DNA sequence: TGCAGCGTTCAAGTGAATACTAATGAAAAACTGTTTTTT. As protein: CSVQVNTNEKLFF.

The gene calls are TRBV5-1 and TRBJ2-5; D ambiguous. Trimming removed 0 bases from V and 2 bases from J, with 11 bases in between. The CDR3 runs to 15 residues. Germline lookup yields CDR1 SGHRS and CDR2 YFSETQ. Here the CDR3 reads CASSLASAAQETQYF. The CDR3 coding sequence is TGCGCCAGCAGCTTGGCCTCGGCAGCACAAGAGACCCAGTACTTC.

V and J are TRBV7-2 and TRBJ1-2, with D unresolved. The CDR3 consists of 15 residues. CDR1 and CDR2 from the germline V gene are SGHTA and FQGNSA. Trimming shortened V by 1 base and J by 6 bases, and 15 bases separated the two germline ends. CDR3 residues: CASSLGIVGRDGYTF. In DNA form, the CDR3 reads TGTGCCAGCAGCTTAGGGATCGTGGGTCGGGATGGCTACACCTTC.

The V and J genes are TRBV6-5 and TRBJ2-1, with 7 bases that match TRBD2. Germline lookup yields CDR1 MNHEY and CDR2 SVGAGI. This CDR3 has 14 residues. V shed 6 bases and J 5 bases; nucleotides not matched to a gene: 7. The CDR3 DNA reads as TGTGCCAGCAGCCGCGGGGGACCGGACAATGAGCAGTTCTTC. It encodes CASSRGGPDNEQFF.